The 21 T cell receptor beta chains given below trace back to one sample, sequenced in a study of CD8 T cells in Susac syndrome. RNA, at about 0.45 to 1 ug, was reverse transcribed with random hexamers. From the immunoSEQ multiplex PCR reads, TCRdb called clonotypes with MiXCR, one entry per CDR3 protein. The sample shows over 80,000 distinct CDR3 sequences, 94% of them seen only once. Material: CD8+ T cells from PBMCs. The receptors derive from a human donor with Susac syndrome.

J is TRBJ2-5 and V is TRBV9; 14 nucleotides match TRBD2. CDR1 and CDR2 from the germline V gene are SGDLS and YYNGEE. The V segment lost 3 bases and the J segment 5 bases; nucleotides outside the gene matches: 6. The CDR3 is 16 residues long. The CDR3 nucleotides read TGTGCCAGCAGCGCCCCGACTAGCGGGAGGGAGGAGACCCAGTACTTC. It yields the protein CASSAPTSGREETQYF.

The gene calls are TRBV5-4 and TRBJ2-3, with D uncertain. The CDR3 contains 14 residues. Deletions cut 3 bases from V and 2 bases from J, with 10 bases between. CDR1 and CDR2 (germline): SGHNT, YYREEE (reference sequence). The chain's CDR3 is CASSWSTNTDTQYF. CDR3 nucleotides: TGTGCCAGCAGCTGGTCGACGAACACAGATACGCAGTATTTT.

This clonotype was counted a single time. The chain recombines TRBV19 with TRBJ2-1, with D perhaps TRBD1 or TRBD2 (6 bases each). CDR1 and CDR2 from the germline V gene are LNHDA and SQIVND (reference sequence). The V end lost 7 bases, the J end lost 4 bases, and 23 bases lay between the germline ends. This CDR3 has 17 residues. CDR3 DNA: TGTGCCAGTACATTGGGGGGCCGCCGGGGCCATTACAATGAGCAGTTCTTC. Protein: CASTLGGRRGHYNEQFF.

This clonotype was recorded only once. The CDR3 DNA sequence: TGTGCCACCAGTGATTTTGCTGATCAAGAGACCCAGTACTTC. Residues: CATSDFADQETQYF. V gene TRBV24-1 combines with J gene TRBJ2-5, with D unclear. From germline, CDR1 is KGHDR and CDR2 SFDVKD. Trimming shortened V by 1 base and J by 2 bases, and 7 bases separated the two germline ends. The length of the CDR3 is 14 residues.

This rearrangement joins TRBV24-1 to TRBJ2-1; unclear D gene. Germline V gives CDR1 KGHDR, CDR2 SFDVKD. The CDR3 has 13 amino acids. Trimming took off 9 bases at V and 6 bases at J, with 14 bases between the two ends. This chain's CDR3 is CATGAEAGNEQFF. The CDR3 bases are TGTGCCACCGGCGCAGAGGCAGGCAATGAGCAGTTCTTC.

This chain uses TRBV6-5 with TRBJ1-5; D possibly corresponds to TRBD1 (6 bases). Germline CDR1 is MNHEY and CDR2 is SVGAGI. The CDR3 is 14 amino acids. Trimming shortened V by 6 bases and J by 6 bases, and 15 bases separated the two germline ends. CDR3 in DNA: TGTGCCAGCAGACCTCGACAGGTTATTCAGCCCCAGCATTTT. Translation gives CASRPRQVIQPQHF.

This rearrangement joins TRBV25-1 to TRBJ1-3; possible D gene TRBD1, 5 bases. The CDR3 covers 17 residues. Germline lookup yields CDR1 MGHDK and CDR2 SYGVNS. The ends were cut back, 4 bases at V and 4 bases at J, with 20 bases in the middle. CDR3 loop: CASSGRTDPRGGNTIYF. CDR3 nucleotides: TGTGCCAGCAGTGGCCGGACGGACCCTAGGGGAGGAAACACCATATATTTT.

The chain recombines TRBV5-4 with TRBJ2-7; 7 bases match TRBD2. V dropped 3 bases and J dropped 2; count of bases not matched to a gene: 2. CDR3 length: 13 residues. CDR1 and CDR2 from the germline V gene are SGHNT and YYREEE (reference sequence). CDR3 sequence reads: CASSWGGTYEQYF. As DNA, the CDR3 is TGTGCCAGCAGCTGGGGAGGGACCTACGAGCAGTACTTC.

This chain connects TRBV14 to TRBJ2-4; D not certain. V lost 1 base, J lost 6 bases, and 13 bases lay in between. Germline V gene data show CDR1 as SGHDN and CDR2 as FVKESK. The CDR3 has 15 amino acids. The CDR3 is CASSQGWAEGNIQYF. For the CDR3, the DNA is TGTGCCAGCAGCCAAGGGTGGGCAGAAGGAAACATTCAGTACTTC.

The chain couples TRBV14 to TRBJ2-1; the D gene could be TRBD1 or TRBD2 (5 bases each). CDR1 is SGHDN, CDR2 FVKESK, per germline. The CDR3 length is 16 residues. V was trimmed by 0 bases and J by 7 bases, leaving 16 bases between them. The DNA of the CDR3 is TGTGCCAGCAGCCAAGATGGTTTGGGGGAACCTAATGAGCAGTTCTTC. Amino acid sequence: CASSQDGLGEPNEQFF.

The rearrangement joins TRBV6-5 to TRBJ2-3; D call uncertain. The ends were cut back, 0 bases at V and 3 bases at J, with 4 bases in the middle. Looked up from germline, CDR1 is MNHEY and CDR2 is SVGAGI. The CDR3 runs to 13 residues. This CDR3 reads CASSYSSTDTQYF. The CDR3, as DNA: TGTGCCAGCAGTTACTCGAGTACAGATACGCAGTATTTT.

This chain connects TRBV27 to TRBJ2-1, with 8 bases fitting TRBD2. V dropped 5 bases and J dropped 8; count of bases not matched to a gene: 14. The CDR3 has 16 amino acids. CDR1 and CDR2 from the germline V gene are MNHEY and SMNVEV (reference sequence). CDR3 sequence: CASSPRWSGRNDEQFF. CDR3 coding DNA: TGTGCCAGCAGTCCCCGGTGGAGCGGGAGAAACGATGAGCAGTTCTTC.

This sequence joins TRBV19 and TRBJ1-1; 7 nucleotides agree with TRBD1. The V gene's germline CDR1 is LNHDA and CDR2 SQIVND (reference sequence). V trimming: 7 bases; J trimming: 0 bases; junction bases outside the gene matches: 11. The CDR3 length is 16 residues. The CDR3, as DNA: TGTGCCAGTACCGGGACAGTGGATTTCATGAACACTGAAGCTTTCTTT. Translating gives CASTGTVDFMNTEAFF.

This clonotype was observed a few times. The chain couples TRBV7-9 to TRBJ1-2; D not resolved. The CDR3 runs to 12 residues. Trimming took off 4 bases at V and 7 bases at J, with 10 bases between the two ends. CDR1 and CDR2 from the germline V gene are SEHNR and FQNEAQ (reference sequence). CDR3 protein: CASSSWGCGYTF. CDR3 DNA sequence: TGTGCCAGCAGCTCCTGGGGTTGTGGCTACACCTTC.

The chain carries TRBV6-5 and TRBJ1-5; perhaps TRBD1 as D (6 bases). Germline V gene data show CDR1 as MNHEY and CDR2 as SVGAGI. Trimming cost V 6 bases and J 3 bases, with 15 bases left between them. The CDR3 is 15 amino acids. This CDR3 reads CASRDTTGYNQPQHF. The CDR3 bases are TGTGCCAGCAGGGACACTACAGGGTACAATCAGCCCCAGCATTTT.

This chain links TRBV27 with TRBJ1-2; 7 nucleotides match TRBD1. The CDR3 spans 15 residues. Germline V CDR1 and CDR2: MNHEY, SMNVEV (reference sequence). Unmatched junction bases numbered 13, after V lost 8 bases and J lost 4 bases. The CDR3 spells CASGNIQGVPYGYTF. Here the CDR3 DNA reads TGTGCCAGCGGAAATATTCAGGGGGTACCCTATGGCTACACCTTC.

The genes are TRBV6-5 and TRBJ2-1; 10 bases agree with TRBD1. The CDR3 loop spans 17 amino acids. Germline CDR1 is MNHEY and CDR2 is SVGAGI. V lost 0 bases, J lost 3 bases, and 5 bases stayed unmatched. CDR3 region: CASSYSDRGRGYNEQFF. The CDR3 DNA follows: TGTGCCAGCAGTTACTCAGACAGGGGGCGCGGCTACAATGAGCAGTTCTTC.

This clonotype appeared once. The rearrangement joins TRBV5-4 to TRBJ2-3; D could derive from TRBD1 or TRBD2 (5 bases each). CDR1 SGHNT and CDR2 YYREEE come from the germline V gene (reference sequence). V shed 3 bases and J shed 3 bases, with 20 bases lying between them. This CDR3 is 17 amino acids long. The CDR3 nucleotides read TGTGCCAGCAGCTCTGGGACCACCCACACCTTTACAGATACGCAGTATTTT. Its protein product is CASSSGTTHTFTDTQYF.

This chain links TRBV3-1 with TRBJ1-5; 12 nucleotides agree with TRBD1. The CDR3 is 16 residues long. J was trimmed by 7 bases and V by 1 base; bases with no gene match: 5. The germline gives CDR1 LGHDT, CDR2 YNNKEL (reference sequence). The CDR3 DNA reads TGTGCCAGCAGCCAAGCCGGGACAGGGGGCTGGCAGCCCCAGCATTTT. This encodes CASSQAGTGGWQPQHF.

The chain couples TRBV3-1 to TRBJ1-5; D is unresolved. This CDR3 has 13 amino acids. The germline V and J ends were trimmed by 0 bases and 9 bases, with 9 bases remaining between them. Germline CDR1 and CDR2: LGHDT and YNNKEL (reference sequence). The CDR3 region is CASSQDISRPQHF. The DNA of the CDR3 is TGTGCCAGCAGCCAAGATATATCAAGGCCCCAGCATTTT. Complete variable domain (other parts from reference TRBV3-1 and TRBJ1-5): DTAVSQTPKYLVTQMGNDKSIKCEQNLGHDTMYWYKQDSKKFLKIMFSYNNKELIINETVPNRFSPKSPDKAHLNLHINSLELGDSAVYFCASSQDISRPQHFGDGTRLSIL.

This chain joins TRBV6-6 and TRBJ2-7; TRBD1 matches at 12 bases. V trimming: 8 bases; J trimming: 3 bases; junction bases outside the gene matches: 2. The CDR3 runs to 13 residues. The germline gives CDR1 MNHNY, CDR2 SVGAGI (reference sequence). In nucleotides, the CDR3 is TGTGCCAGCGGGGACAGGGGGCTCTACGAGCAGTACTTC. Encoded protein: CASGDRGLYEQYF.